This T cell receptor (beta chain) was found in a study of blood T cell repertoires in COVID-19. Profiling relied on immunoSEQ multiplex PCR, and the TCRdb table lists in-frame clones only, not all of them. The sample has roughly 300,000 clones, approximately 85% seen once. Germline loops: CDR1 SGHDN, CDR2 FVKESK. This CDR3 is built from 12 residues. The V gene lost 8 bases and the J gene lost 2 bases, with 10 bases spanning the gap. This chain uses TRBV14 with TRBJ2-7, with D possibly being TRBD1 (5 bases). The clonotype was recovered from a man between 18 and 35 years old with active or convalescent COVID-19. Sequencing was performed on peripheral blood. The CDR3 loop reads CASAAGPYEQYF. In nucleotides, the CDR3 is TGTGCCAGCGCCGCAGGGCCCTACGAGCAGTACTTC.